The following is a T cell receptor beta chain sequence with its context. Only in-frame clones appear in the TCRdb table, and some are missing; sequencing was by immunoSEQ multiplex PCR. The repertoire holds approximately 150,000 clones, with about 86% as singletons. This record comes from a study of blood T cell repertoires in COVID-19. V was pared by 6 bases and J by 10 bases, with 10 bases of the junction left unmatched. From germline, CDR1 is MNHEY and CDR2 SMNVEV (reference sequence). CDR3 size: 15 residues. Sequenced material: peripheral blood. The chain combines TRBV27 with TRBJ1-6; 9 positions agree with TRBD1. This receptor was obtained from a man between 65 and 85 years old with acute or convalescent COVID-19. In nucleotides, the CDR3 is TGTGCCAGCAGCCCGGGGACAGGGAGGCACTCACCCCTCCACTTT. Translated: CASSPGTGRHSPLHF.